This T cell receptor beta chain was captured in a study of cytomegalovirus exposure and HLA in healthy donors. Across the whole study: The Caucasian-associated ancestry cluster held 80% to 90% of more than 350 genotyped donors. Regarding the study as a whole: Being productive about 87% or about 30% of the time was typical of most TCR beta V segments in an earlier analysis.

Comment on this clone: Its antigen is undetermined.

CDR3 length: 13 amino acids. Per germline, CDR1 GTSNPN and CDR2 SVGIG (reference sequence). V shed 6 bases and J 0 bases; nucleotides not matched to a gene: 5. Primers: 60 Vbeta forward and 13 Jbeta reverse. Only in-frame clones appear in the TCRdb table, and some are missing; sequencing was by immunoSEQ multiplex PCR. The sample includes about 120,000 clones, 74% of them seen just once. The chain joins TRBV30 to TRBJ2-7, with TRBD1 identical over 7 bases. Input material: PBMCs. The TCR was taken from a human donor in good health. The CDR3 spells CACTRDSSYEQYF. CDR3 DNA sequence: TGTGCCTGCACTCGGGACAGCTCCTACGAGCAGTACTTC.